Shown below are 10 T cell receptor beta chains from a single sample sequenced in a study of human T cells and chemical hapten exposure. Time point here: patch test 1, 2 weeks after DPC sensitization. Treatment denoted: therapeutic diphenylcyclopropenone sensitization with weekly scalp DPC. Each CDR3 protein gets one entry after TCRdb re-called the RACE reads with MiXCR. The sample includes roughly 180,000 distinct CDR3 sequences, 20% to 25% of them seen just once. Sequenced here: whole blood, sampled in connection with sensitization to the hapten diphenylcyclopropenone (DPC). All receptors come from a woman in her 50s with alopecia areata. Some clones in this sample may be carry-over from other donors' samples.

A single count supports this clonotype. This sequence joins TRBV5-1 and TRBJ2-5; D is perhaps TRBD2 (6 bases). The CDR3 contains 14 residues. With 4 bases removed from V and 4 bases from J, the gap between germline ends came to 14 bases. Germline V gives CDR1 SGHRS, CDR2 YFSETQ. This chain's CDR3 is CASSPGTDVETQYF. CDR3 DNA: TGCGCCAGCAGCCCCGGGACTGACGTAGAGACCCAGTACTTC. Based on the CDR3 plus reference TRBV5-1 and TRBJ2-5, the full variable domain is KAGVTQTPRYLIKTRGQQVTLSCSPISGHRSVSWYQQTPGQGLQFLFEYFSETQRNKGNFPGRFSGRQFSNSRSEMNVSTLELGDSALYLCASSPGTDVETQYFGPGTRLLVL.

V gene TRBV20-1 combines with J gene TRBJ2-5; TRBD2 agrees at 8 bases. J lost 5 bases, V lost 4 bases, and 9 bases had no gene match. The CDR3 has 14 amino acids. Germline-derived CDR1 and CDR2 are DFQATT and SNEGSKA (reference sequence). The CDR3 nucleotides are TGCAGTGCTATGCGCTGGACTAGCACGGAGACCCAGTACTTC. It is translated as CSAMRWTSTETQYF.

This chain connects TRBV6-2 or TRBV6-3 to TRBJ2-7; 8 positions match TRBD1. Germline CDR1 and CDR2: MNHEY and SVGEGT. This CDR3 region has 15 residues. The V and J ends lost 6 bases and 0 bases, in that order; junction bases with no gene match: 7. The CDR3 loop reads CASSTGTGSSYEQYF. Written as DNA, the CDR3 is TGTGCCAGCAGCACCGGGACAGGAAGCTCCTACGAGCAGTACTTC.

Only a few counts were recorded for this clonotype. The J gene is TRBJ2-2, the V gene TRBV5-1; D ambiguous. Germline V gives CDR1 SGHRS, CDR2 YFSETQ. The CDR3 spans 17 residues. V was shortened by 6 bases and J by 6 bases, with 24 bases between the two germline ends. Here the CDR3 reads CASKDESTLHIAGELFF. The CDR3 nucleotides read TGCGCCAGCAAAGATGAATCCACCCTCCACATAGCCGGGGAGCTGTTTTTT.

The rearrangement joins TRBV13 to TRBJ2-2; D may match TRBD1 or TRBD2 (5 bases each). CDR1 is PRHDT and CDR2 is FYEKMQ in the germline V gene (reference sequence). Trimming cost V 6 bases and J 3 bases, with 11 bases left between them. This CDR3 is built from 14 residues. CDR3 protein: CASRAGAHTGELFF. CDR3 bases: TGTGCCAGCAGAGCCGGGGCTCACACCGGGGAGCTGTTTTTT.

This clonotype was observed a few times. The chain uses TRBV3-1 and TRBJ2-1, with a possible D match to TRBD2 (7 bases). The CDR3 is made up of 15 amino acids. Deletions cut 1 base from V and 8 bases from J, with 15 bases between. Germline CDR1 LGHDT, CDR2 YNNKEL (reference sequence). In DNA form, the CDR3 reads TGTGCCAGCAGCCAAGGGGGGGGGGCTTGGGATGAGCAGTTCTTC. The encoded protein is CASSQGGGAWDEQFF.

CDR3 sequence (DNA): TGCGCCAGCAGCTTGGAGCAGGGGGCTGGGTACTTC. Translation: CASSLEQGAGYF. V and J are TRBV5-1 and TRBJ2-7; 8 positions match TRBD1. Trimming cost V 0 bases and J 12 bases; bases outside gene matches: 5. This CDR3 spans 12 amino acids. Germline V CDR1 and CDR2: SGHRS, YFSETQ. Complete variable domain (other parts from reference TRBV5-1 and TRBJ2-7): KAGVTQTPRYLIKTRGQQVTLSCSPISGHRSVSWYQQTPGQGLQFLFEYFSETQRNKGNFPGRFSGRQFSNSRSEMNVSTLELGDSALYLCASSLEQGAGYFGPGTRLTVT.

At least ten counts were recorded for this clonotype. This chain joins TRBV12-3 or TRBV12-4 and TRBJ1-2; D possibly corresponds to TRBD1 (5 bases). The V end was cut by 3 bases, the J end by 0 bases, with 14 bases between. There are 16 residues in the CDR3. The CDR3 coding sequence is TGTGCCAGCAGTTTTGGGACCGACAGATCTAACTATGGCTACACCTTC. As protein: CASSFGTDRSNYGYTF.

This rearrangement joins TRBV29-1 to TRBJ2-4; TRBD2 might be the D (6 bases). CDR1 and CDR2 (germline): SQVTM, ANQGSEA. Deletions cut 5 bases from V and 8 bases from J, with 13 bases between. The CDR3 loop spans 12 amino acids. The CDR3 coding sequence is TGCAGCGTTTTACAACCGGGGGACATTCAGTACTTC. It yields the protein CSVLQPGDIQYF.

This chain joins TRBV2 and TRBJ2-1; D not certain. This CDR3 contains 14 residues. Germline V gives CDR1 SNHLY, CDR2 FYNNEI. With 8 bases removed from V and 2 bases from J, the gap between germline ends came to 13 bases. The CDR3 reads CASSNERPYNEQFF. Here the CDR3 DNA reads TGTGCCAGCTCGAATGAGAGGCCCTACAATGAGCAGTTCTTC.